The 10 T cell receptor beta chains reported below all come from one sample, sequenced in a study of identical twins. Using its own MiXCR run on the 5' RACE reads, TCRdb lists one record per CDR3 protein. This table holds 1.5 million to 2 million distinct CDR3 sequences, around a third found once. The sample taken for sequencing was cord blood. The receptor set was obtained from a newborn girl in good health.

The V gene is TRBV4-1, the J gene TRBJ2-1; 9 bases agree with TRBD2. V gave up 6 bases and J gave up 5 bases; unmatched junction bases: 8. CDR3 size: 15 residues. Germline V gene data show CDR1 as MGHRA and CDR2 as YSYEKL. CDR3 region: CASRGDAGGNNEQFF. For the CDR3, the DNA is TGCGCCAGCAGGGGGGATGCGGGGGGGAACAATGAGCAGTTCTTC.

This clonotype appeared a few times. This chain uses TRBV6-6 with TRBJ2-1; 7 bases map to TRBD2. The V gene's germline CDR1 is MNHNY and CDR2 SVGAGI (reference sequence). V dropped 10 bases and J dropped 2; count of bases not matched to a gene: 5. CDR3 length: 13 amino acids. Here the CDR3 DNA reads TGTGCCACCCAGCGGGGTGCCTACAATGAGCAGTTCTTC. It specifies CATQRGAYNEQFF.

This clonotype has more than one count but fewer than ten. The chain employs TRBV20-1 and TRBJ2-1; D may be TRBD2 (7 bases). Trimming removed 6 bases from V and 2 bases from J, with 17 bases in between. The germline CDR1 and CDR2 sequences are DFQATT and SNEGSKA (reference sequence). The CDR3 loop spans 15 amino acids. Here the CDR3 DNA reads TGCAGTGCCCCACCTGGGGGGGCGACCTACAATGAGCAGTTCTTC. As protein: CSAPPGGATYNEQFF.

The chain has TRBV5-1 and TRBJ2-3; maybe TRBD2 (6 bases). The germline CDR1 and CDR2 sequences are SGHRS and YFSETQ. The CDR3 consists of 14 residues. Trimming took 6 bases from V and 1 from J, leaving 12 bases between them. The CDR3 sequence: CASTRVAGTDTQYF. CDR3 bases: TGCGCCAGCACGAGGGTAGCGGGCACAGATACGCAGTATTTT.

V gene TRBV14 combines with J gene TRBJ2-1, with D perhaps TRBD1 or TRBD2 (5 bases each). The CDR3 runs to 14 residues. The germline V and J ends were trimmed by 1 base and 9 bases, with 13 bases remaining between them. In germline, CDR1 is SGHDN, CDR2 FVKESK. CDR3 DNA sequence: TGTGCCAGCAGCCAAGTAAAGGGGAGTGTTGAGCAGTTCTTC. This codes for CASSQVKGSVEQFF.

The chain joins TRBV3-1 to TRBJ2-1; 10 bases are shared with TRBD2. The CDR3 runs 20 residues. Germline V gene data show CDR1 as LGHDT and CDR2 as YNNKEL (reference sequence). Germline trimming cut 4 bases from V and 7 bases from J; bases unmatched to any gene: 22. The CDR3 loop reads CASSPFPFRDPSGSLNEQFF. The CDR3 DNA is TGTGCCAGCAGCCCTTTCCCTTTTCGGGATCCTAGCGGGAGTCTGAATGAGCAGTTCTTC.

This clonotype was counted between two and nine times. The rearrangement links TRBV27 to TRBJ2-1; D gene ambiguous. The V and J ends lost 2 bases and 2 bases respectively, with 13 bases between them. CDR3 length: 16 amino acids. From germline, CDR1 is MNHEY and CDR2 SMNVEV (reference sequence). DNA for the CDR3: TGTGCCAGCAGTTTAGGGCTTGGTGGGACCTACAATGAGCAGTTCTTC. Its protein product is CASSLGLGGTYNEQFF.

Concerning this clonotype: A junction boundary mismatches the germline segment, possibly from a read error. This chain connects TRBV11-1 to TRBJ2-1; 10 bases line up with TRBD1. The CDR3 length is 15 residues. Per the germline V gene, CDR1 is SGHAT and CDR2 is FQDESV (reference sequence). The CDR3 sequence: CASSLARDRGNELFF. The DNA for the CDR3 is TGTGCCAGCAGCTTAGCCCGGGACAGGGGCAATGAGCTGTTCTTC.

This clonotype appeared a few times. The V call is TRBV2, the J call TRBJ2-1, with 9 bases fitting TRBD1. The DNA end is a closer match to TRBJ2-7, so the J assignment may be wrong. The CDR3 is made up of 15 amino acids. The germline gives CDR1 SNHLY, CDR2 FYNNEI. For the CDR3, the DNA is TGTGCCAGCAGTGAGGGACAGGGATCCTACAATGAGCAGTACTTC. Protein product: CASSEGQGSYNEQYF.

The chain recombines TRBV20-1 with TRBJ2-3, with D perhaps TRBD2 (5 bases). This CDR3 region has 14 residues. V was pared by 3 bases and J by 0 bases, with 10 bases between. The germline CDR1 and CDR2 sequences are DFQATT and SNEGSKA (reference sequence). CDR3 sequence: CSARIRTSTDTQYF. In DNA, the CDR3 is TGCAGTGCTAGGATAAGGACTAGCACAGATACGCAGTATTTT.